The 20 T cell receptor beta chains given below trace back to one sample, sequenced in a study of blood T cell repertoires in COVID-19. Produced via immunoSEQ multiplex PCR; TCRdb's table is partial and in-frame only. The sample contains approximately 250,000 clones, about 89% of which appear only once. What was sequenced was PBMCs or T cells enriched from blood (not recorded which). The receptors here all came from a woman aged 30 to 39 who had recovered from COVID-19.

V is TRBV4-1 and J is TRBJ2-4; D may be TRBD1 (6 bases). The CDR3 covers 15 residues. CDR1 and CDR2 (germline): MGHRA, YSYEKL. V was shortened by 4 bases and J by 0 bases, with 10 bases between the two germline ends. The CDR3 DNA sequence: TGCGCCAGCAGCCCGAGGGGGAAAGCCAAAAACATTCAGTACTTC. Amino acid sequence: CASSPRGKAKNIQYF.

The CDR3 coding sequence is TGTGCCAGTCTTGGGAGTATACGGGGCGGGGAGCTGTTTTTT. This sequence encodes CASLGSIRGGELFF. The genes are TRBV27 and TRBJ2-2, with D perhaps TRBD2 (5 bases). This CDR3 is 14 amino acids long. V shed 9 bases and J shed 7 bases, with 18 bases lying between them. Germline loops: CDR1 MNHEY, CDR2 SMNVEV (reference sequence).

The V call is TRBV29-1, the J call TRBJ1-1; tentatively, D is TRBD1 (6 bases). The CDR3 totals 14 residues. V was shortened by 6 bases and J by 1 base, with 15 bases between the two germline ends. The germline V gene has CDR1 SQVTM and CDR2 ANQGSEA. The CDR3 sequence is CSVQQGTGNTEAFF. The CDR3 DNA is TGCAGCGTACAACAGGGAACGGGGAACACTGAAGCTTTCTTT.

The V gene is TRBV9, the J gene TRBJ2-3, with D perhaps matching TRBD2 (5 bases). This CDR3 contains 16 residues. Germline assignment: CDR1 SGDLS and CDR2 YYNGEE. V gave up 5 bases and J gave up 4 bases, with 20 bases separating them. CDR3 in DNA: TGTGCCAGCAGTTCGAGGGATAGAGCTAGGGCAGATACGCAGTATTTT. The encoded protein is CASSSRDRARADTQYF.

This chain joins TRBV19 and TRBJ1-1; perhaps TRBD1 as D (5 bases). The CDR3 spans 13 residues. Trimming pared 1 base from V and 3 bases from J, leaving 6 bases between. Germline CDR1 and CDR2: LNHDA and SQIVND (reference sequence). In nucleotides, the CDR3 is TGTGCCAGTAGTATAGGACAGTACACTGAAGCTTTCTTT. Translating gives CASSIGQYTEAFF. The whole variable domain, remainder taken from reference TRBV19 and TRBJ1-1, is DGGITQSPKYLFRKEGQNVTLSCEQNLNHDAMYWYRQDPGQGLRLIYYSQIVNDFQKGDIAEGYSVSREKKESFPLTVTSAQKNPTAFYLCASSIGQYTEAFFGQGTRLTVV.

The chain employs TRBV7-2 and TRBJ2-1, with D tentatively TRBD1 (5 bases). Germline CDR1 and CDR2: SGHTA and FQGNSA. Trimming removed 5 bases at V and 0 bases at J, with 11 bases between. This CDR3 is 15 amino acids long. For the CDR3, the DNA is TGTGCCAGCAGCCTGCAGGGAACCTCCTACAATGAGCAGTTCTTC. Translating gives CASSLQGTSYNEQFF.

J is TRBJ2-3 and V is TRBV18; D not certain. V was clipped by 1 base and J by 2 bases, with 7 bases between them. CDR1 and CDR2 (germline): KGHSH, LQKENI. The CDR3 sequence is 14 residues long. The CDR3 region is CASSPRAATDTQYF. CDR3 DNA sequence: TGTGCCAGCTCACCACGTGCGGCCACAGATACGCAGTATTTT.

This clone was observed a single time. The rearrangement joins TRBV10-3 to TRBJ2-2; 12 bases match TRBD2. CDR1 and CDR2 from the germline V gene are ENHRY and SYGVKD. The CDR3 totals 16 residues. The V segment lost 4 bases and the J segment 3 bases; nucleotides outside the gene matches: 3. The CDR3 DNA sequence: TGTGCCATCAGTGTGACTAGCGGGAGCGACACCGGGGAGCTGTTTTTT. Residues: CAISVTSGSDTGELFF.

V usage is TRBV11-2 and J usage is TRBJ1-3; D might be TRBD1 (6 bases). Trimming took off 0 bases at V and 11 bases at J, with 20 bases between the two ends. The CDR3 totals 16 residues. Germline assignment: CDR1 SGHAT and CDR2 FQNNGV. The CDR3 region is CASSLDLNRDERPIYF. The CDR3 bases are TGTGCCAGCAGCTTAGATCTTAACAGGGACGAGCGGCCCATATATTTT.

This chain joins TRBV7-9 and TRBJ2-6; D might be TRBD2 (5 bases). The CDR3 is made up of 19 amino acids. Germline lookup yields CDR1 SEHNR and CDR2 FQNEAQ (reference sequence). V gave up 2 bases and J gave up 0 bases, with 17 bases separating them. The CDR3 is CASSLNSHSGSSGANVLTF. CDR3 in DNA: TGTGCCAGCAGCTTAAATTCCCACAGTGGGAGCTCTGGGGCCAACGTCCTGACTTTC.

The chain links TRBV6-5 to TRBJ2-7, with D unresolved. The length of the CDR3 is 15 residues. Germline lookup yields CDR1 MNHEY and CDR2 SVGAGI. Trimming removed 7 bases from V and 4 bases from J, with 20 bases in between. The CDR3 is CASNGLKSQRYEQYF. In nucleotides, the CDR3 is TGTGCCAGCAACGGTCTGAAGTCCCAGCGATACGAGCAGTACTTC.

The rearrangement uses TRBV30 and TRBJ1-2, with D uncertain. Germline V lookup: CDR1 GTSNPN, CDR2 SVGIG (reference sequence). Trimming took off 2 bases at V and 3 bases at J, with 13 bases between the two ends. The CDR3 sequence is 14 residues long. The CDR3 loop reads CAWSTTSPYYGYTF. The CDR3 DNA follows: TGTGCCTGGAGTACCACTTCACCCTACTATGGCTACACCTTC.

This chain's CDR3 is CASSRGATESYEQYF. The CDR3, as DNA: TGTGCCAGCAGCCGTGGGGCCACCGAATCCTACGAGCAGTACTTC. The rearrangement uses TRBV7-2 and TRBJ2-7; maybe TRBD1 (5 bases). The V end lost 5 bases, the J end lost 1 base, and 15 bases lay between the germline ends. This CDR3 comprises 15 residues. Per the germline V gene, CDR1 is SGHTA and CDR2 is FQGNSA. Based on the CDR3 plus reference TRBV7-2 and TRBJ2-7, the full variable domain is GAGVSQSPSNKVTEKGKDVELRCDPISGHTALYWYRQSLGQGLEFLIYFQGNSAPDKSGLPSDRFSAERTGGSVSTLTIQRTQQEDSAVYLCASSRGATESYEQYFGPGTRLTVT.

The chain combines TRBV2 with TRBJ2-1; TRBD1 matches at 9 bases. The ends lost 4 bases at V and 4 bases at J; junction bases unmatched: 5. Germline assignment: CDR1 SNHLY and CDR2 FYNNEI. The CDR3 runs 15 residues. Written as DNA, the CDR3 is TGTGCCAGCAGTGGGGACAGGGTAAAGTACAATGAGCAGTTCTTC. It encodes CASSGDRVKYNEQFF.

The chain employs TRBV5-1 and TRBJ1-2; D is unclear. The CDR3 covers 14 residues. The germline V gene has CDR1 SGHRS and CDR2 YFSETQ. The V and J ends lost 0 bases and 5 bases respectively, with 11 bases between them. CDR3 sequence: CASSLAQTEYGYTF. The DNA of the CDR3 is TGCGCCAGCAGCTTGGCTCAGACGGAGTATGGCTACACCTTC.

The rearrangement uses TRBV11-1 and TRBJ2-1; possibly TRBD1 for D (5 bases). The V gene's germline CDR1 is SGHAT and CDR2 FQDESV (reference sequence). This CDR3 is built from 15 residues. Trimming removed 1 base at V and 2 bases at J, with 9 bases between. Here the CDR3 reads CASSLGAGTYNEQFF. The CDR3 coding sequence is TGTGCCAGCAGCTTAGGGGCAGGGACCTACAATGAGCAGTTCTTC.

The chain recombines TRBV5-1 with TRBJ2-1, with 10 bases that match TRBD1. Germline CDR1 is SGHRS and CDR2 is YFSETQ. The junction had 12 bases not matched to a gene; V was cut back by 4 bases and J by 8 bases. This CDR3 has 16 residues. DNA of the CDR3: TGCGCCAGCAGCCCCGGGAGGACAGGGGGTATCCATGAGCAGTTCTTC. The encoded protein is CASSPGRTGGIHEQFF.

This sequence joins TRBV28 and TRBJ2-3, with D perhaps TRBD1 (6 bases). This CDR3 has 12 amino acids. Germline CDR1 reads MDHEN; CDR2 reads SYDVKM. Trimming pared 7 bases from V and 11 bases from J, leaving 16 bases between. This CDR3 is CASTSERGKQYF. CDR3 sequence (DNA): TGTGCCAGCACCTCGGAGAGGGGGAAGCAGTATTTT. The full variable domain, completed using reference TRBV28 and TRBJ2-3, is DVKVTQSSRYLVKRTGEKVFLECVQDMDHENMFWYRQDPGLGLRLIYFSYDVKMKEKGDIPEGYSVSREKKERFSLILESASTNQTSMYLCASTSERGKQYFGPGTRLTVL.

CDR3 coding DNA: TGTGCCAGCTCACGGGGAGGACCCTACGAGCAGTACTTC. As protein: CASSRGGPYEQYF. This sequence joins TRBV18 and TRBJ2-7; a possible D gene is TRBD2 (6 bases). V was clipped by 4 bases and J by 2 bases, with 9 bases between them. This CDR3 is built from 13 residues. Germline CDR1 reads KGHSH; CDR2 reads LQKENI.

CDR3 sequence reads: CASSLMAGGVQEQFF. CDR3 in DNA: TGTGCCAGCAGCCTTATGGCAGGCGGGGTACAGGAGCAGTTCTTC. V is TRBV7-9 and J is TRBJ2-1; the D gene is possibly TRBD2 (6 bases). The CDR3 spans 15 residues. Per the germline V gene, CDR1 is SEHNR and CDR2 is FQNEAQ (reference sequence). V lost 5 bases and J 10 bases, leaving 21 bases between the germline ends. Full variable domain (remainder filled in from reference TRBV7-9 and TRBJ2-1): DTGVSQNPRHKITKRGQNVTFRCDPISEHNRLYWYRQTLGQGPEFLTYFQNEAQLEKSRLLSDRFSAERPKGSFSTLEIQRTEQGDSAMYLCASSLMAGGVQEQFFGPGTRLTVL.